What follows is one TCR beta chain and its context. Its antigen is not known. This sample is part of a study of post-analysis software for immune sequencing data. cDNA libraries of TCR beta carried unique molecular identifiers. There were about 0.85 to 10 million T cells, and 450,000 to 550,000 cDNA molecules came from them. Each CDR3 protein is one row after TCRdb ran MiXCR on the PCR reads. The data contain fewer than 850,000 distinct CDR3 sequences, 46% of them singletons. The study's findings and limits: Those with multiple sclerosis, the patient group, showed significantly lower normalized Chao1 diversity than controls.

The sample was blood. The sequence derives from a girl aged 10 to 17 with multiple sclerosis.

The CDR3 sequence: CASSRDQMYEQYF. CDR3 DNA: TGTGCCAGCAGCCGGGACCAGATGTACGAGCAGTACTTC. The rearrangement links TRBV6-5 to TRBJ2-7; D may correspond to TRBD1 or TRBD2 (5 bases each). Germline V gene data show CDR1 as MNHEY and CDR2 as SVGAGI. The germline V and J ends were trimmed by 6 bases and 4 bases, with 13 bases remaining between them. This CDR3 region has 13 residues.